This TCR beta chain was recovered during a study of beta chain features in type 1 diabetes (dated by TCRdb to the late 2010s). Regarding the research as a whole: No differences in mean age, gender distribution, total cell number or subset yield were found between patients and healthy donors. Regulatory and stem cell-like memory subsets were isolated from only 8 patients and 8 healthy donors, whereas naive and central memory subsets came from all 30 or so donors. In the study, recently diagnosed type 1 diabetes patients and matched healthy donors were compared on the TCRB repertoires of their sorted circulating CD4+ T cell subsets. A total of 85 million to 140 million sorted cells were examined across all samples, and a strong correlation was observed between cell number per subset and RNA yield. Points the paper makes about the study in general: PCR may preferentially amplify shorter templates, but because patient and control samples were amplified and corrected together, any resulting skew would affect both groups equally. Because the HLA sub-analyses included only small numbers of individuals, any influence of HLA type on TCRB rearrangement was left unresolved. Because cDNA was sequenced instead of genomic DNA, highly expressing activated cells could be over-represented, though the groups showed no difference in activation or CD3 levels. Naive, central memory and regulatory TCRB repertoires appeared to be more similar among patients than among healthy donors. Patients with type 1 diabetes made fewer insertions and deleted more nucleotides at VDJ recombination sites, implying thymic rearrangement abnormalities. In all four CD4+ subsets, TCRB CDR3 length was moderately but significantly shorter in type 1 diabetes patients.

From each donor, a single peripheral blood sample of around 120 mL on average was drawn into heparinised tubes. A BD FACSAria II was used to sort naive, central memory, regulatory and stem cell-like memory CD4+ T cells with a panel that included CD45RO, CCR7, CD25, CD127, CD95 and CD27. A purity above 95% was achieved for all sorted populations. PBMCs were separated immediately by Lymphoprep density gradient centrifugation and were stained directly, without being cultured. So that batch effects would be minimized, each experiment stained and sorted samples in pairs, pairing one healthy donor with one patient. The entire isolated RNA was reverse transcribed using the High Capacity cDNA Reverse Transcription Kit, and thus expressed TCRB transcripts were sequenced. Naive, central memory and regulatory T cell samples underwent deep immunoSEQ sequencing, averaging around 3.7 million total reads per sample. Sorted cells were lysed in RLT buffer, and RNA was extracted using DNase-treated RNeasy Micro or Mini kits according to cell number. To prevent cross-contamination, every cell subset was processed on its own, while patient and healthy donor samples were processed together. TCRB sequences were amplified from cDNA with the immunoSEQ multiplex PCR, producing 87-bp fragments spanning the CDR3 region. Sequencing of the amplicons was performed on the Illumina HiSeq platform. The authors' analysis ran thus. Synthetic template baselines were used to correct PCR bias computationally, reads within Hamming distance 2 were collapsed, and singletons that could not be merged were discarded. By aligning reads against IMGT, V, D and J genes, CDR3 length, and insertions or deletions at six rearrangement sites were assigned. Within each subset, clonotype counts were normalized to sorted cell number, and only after that were true diversity and Gini coefficients computed with the tcR R package. Repertoire sharing was quantified using the overlap coefficient calculated on TCRB nucleotide sequences. As a proxy for the pre-selection repertoire, out-of-frame TCRB sequences from naive cells were analyzed. TCRdb provides this immuneACCESS table in a form limited to in-frame rearrangements. Some clones are lacking; in checked studies, under half of them reflect an unresolved V gene, and why the rest are absent is not known. The V and J calls and the clone size are those of that table, but D and trimming were determined from the DNA. The sample data list around 400,000 clones, and 10% to 15% of these were observed just once. The ten largest make up 0.017% of the sample.

About this clone itself: This receptor's antigen is unknown. Base qualities are missing; no much larger clone stands one base away. Other DNA sequences in this sample translate to the same CDR3.

What was sequenced was naive CD4+ T cells from blood. The cell subset or site label, as the study defines it: true naive CD4+ T cells. This receptor was identified in a man between 18 and 29 years old in good health.

The CDR3 corresponds to CASSLAGGQETQYF. The DNA reads TGTGCCAGCAGCTTAGCGGGGGGTCAAGAGACCCAGTACTTC. Recombination connected TRBV5-4 to TRBJ2-5, with TRBD2 identical over 9 junction bases. Spanning cysteine to phenylalanine, the CDR3 consists of 14 amino acids. The CDR3 DNA has 42 bases and is translated from base 1. CDR1 and CDR2 were assigned from the germline V gene (reference sequence) as SGHNT and YYREEE. Germline trimming amounts to 2 bases on V and 2 bases on J, with 1 as the count of junction bases outside the gene matches.